A single sample is the source of the 2 T cell receptor beta chains below, sequenced in a study of molecular identifiers for immune sequencing clone quantification. TCRdb used MiXCR to reprocess the PCR reads, holding one entry per CDR3 protein. Of over 550,000 distinct CDR3 sequences listed, roughly 25% are singletons. Sequenced: naive CD8+ T cells from blood, with Jurkat cell RNA spiked in. Indicated subset: FACS-sorted CD8+CD4-CCR7+CD45RA+ naive T cells. Every receptor here comes from a human donor in good health. Some libraries in this study had Jurkat cell RNA spiked in.

The sample holds many counts of this clonotype. The V gene is TRBV5-6, the J gene TRBJ2-1; tentative D call: TRBD2 (6 bases). The CDR3 has 15 amino acids. Germline V CDR1 and CDR2: SGHDT, YYEEEE. V lost 4 bases and J lost 4, with 15 bases in between. This CDR3 is CASSTGTGTYNEQFF. In nucleotides, the CDR3 is TGTGCCAGCAGCACGGGGACTGGAACATACAATGAGCAGTTCTTC.

This clonotype was counted between two and nine times. The chain is built from TRBV4-3 and TRBJ1-1; D unresolved. The germline CDR1 and CDR2 sequences are LGHNA and YSLEER. The CDR3 runs to 15 residues. V lost 0 bases and J 6 bases, leaving 14 bases between the germline ends. The CDR3 loop reads CASSQDRALRAEAFF. The CDR3 DNA sequence: TGCGCCAGCAGCCAAGATAGAGCCTTAAGGGCTGAAGCTTTCTTT.